The rows below give T cell receptor beta chains drawn from one sample of a study of blood T cell repertoires in COVID-19. Sequenced by immunoSEQ multiplex PCR; TCRdb stores in-frame clones only, minus some. The sample yields about 120,000 clones, 86% seen once. Input material: peripheral blood. These receptors were collected from a man aged 35 to 55 with acute or convalescent COVID-19. Both conserved end residues are part of each CDR3. The D gene is left open where the match is weak. A clone size is listed for some rows: how often the clone was seen (once, few, many), or a class if it is expanded.

TRBJ1-1 | TRBV6-6 | NA | 15 | NA | CASGSEGVRPTEAFF | TGTGCCAGCGGATCCGAGGGGGTACGACCTACTGAAGCTTTCTTT
TRBJ1-5 | TRBV5-8 | NA | 14 | NA | CASSRVLTNQPQHF | TGTGCCAGCAGTCGGGTCCTTACCAATCAGCCCCAGCATTTT
TRBJ1-2 | TRBV6-5 | NA | 12 | NA | CASSYSGDGYTF | TGTGCCAGCAGTTACTCCGGGGATGGCTACACCTTC
TRBJ1-1 | TRBV5-5 | NA | 17 | TRBD1 | CASSWDRGRSVNTEAFF | TGTGCCAGCAGCTGGGACAGGGGGCGCTCCGTGAACACTGAAGCTTTCTTT
TRBJ2-1 | TRBV11-2 | NA | 13 | NA | CASSQTRYNEQFF | TGTGCCAGCAGCCAGACTAGATACAATGAGCAGTTCTTC
TRBJ1-1 | TRBV10-1 | NA | 15 | NA | CASSESKGGVTEAFF | TGCGCCAGCAGTGAGTCCAAGGGGGGGGTAACTGAAGCTTTCTTT
TRBJ2-7 | TRBV7-2 | NA | 14 | TRBD1 | CASSFAGGVYEQYF | TGTGCCAGCAGCTTTGCAGGGGGTGTCTACGAGCAGTACTTC
TRBJ2-2 | TRBV7-9 | NA | 17 | TRBD2 | CASSFPGLAGGLRELFF | TGTGCCAGCAGCTTCCCCGGACTAGCGGGGGGACTCCGGGAGCTGTTTTTT
TRBJ1-3 | TRBV27 | NA | 13 | TRBD1 | CASSFRDSSTIYF | TGTGCCAGCAGTTTTCGGGACAGTTCCACCATATATTTT
TRBJ1-1 | TRBV4-1 | NA | 15 | TRBD1 | CASSQHRQGGTEAFF | TGCGCCAGCAGCCAACATCGACAGGGGGGGACTGAAGCTTTCTTT
TRBJ2-7 | TRBV10-3 | NA | 14 | NA | CAISSTTDSYEQYF | TGTGCCATCAGCAGTACGACAGATTCCTACGAGCAGTACTTC
TRBJ1-2 | TRBV19 | NA | 13 | NA | CASSTEGNYGYTF | TGTGCCAGTAGCACAGAAGGTAACTATGGCTACACCTTC
TRBJ1-2 | TRBV30 | NA | 14 | NA | CAWGNRGAGYGYTF | TGTGCCTGGGGCAACAGAGGAGCGGGCTATGGCTACACCTTC
TRBJ1-1 | TRBV7-2 | NA | 15 | NA | CASSFRNTGFPEAFF | TGTGCCAGCAGCTTCCGAAATACAGGGTTTCCTGAAGCTTTCTTT
TRBJ1-5 | TRBV6-5 | NA | 12 | TRBD1 | CASGTGQGPQHF | TGTGCCAGCGGGACAGGCCAGGGGCCCCAGCATTTT
TRBJ2-7 | TRBV4-2 | few | 17 | NA | CASSQDERAGSLYEQYF | TGTGCCAGCAGCCAAGATGAGAGGGCGGGGAGCCTCTACGAGCAGTACTTC
TRBJ2-3 | TRBV19 | NA | 17 | NA | CASSMEVDFGGTDTQYF | TGTGCCAGTAGTATGGAGGTCGACTTTGGGGGCACAGATACGCAGTATTTT
TRBJ2-2 | TRBV27 | NA | 14 | TRBD2 | CASSWASGTGELFF | TGTGCCAGCAGTTGGGCTAGCGGCACCGGGGAGCTGTTTTTT
TRBJ1-2 | TRBV9 | NA | 15 | NA | CASSPQDWGGPGYTF | TGTGCCAGCAGCCCGCAGGACTGGGGGGGGCCTGGCTACACCTTC
TRBJ2-7 | TRBV5-4 | NA | 14 | TRBD2 | CASSATSGGYEQYF | TGTGCCAGCAGCGCGACTAGCGGGGGTTACGAGCAGTACTTC
TRBJ2-5 | TRBV18 | NA | 14 | TRBD2 | CASTGLAGQETQYF | TGTGCCAGCACGGGACTAGCGGGGCAGGAGACCCAGTACTTC
TRBJ2-5 | TRBV7-7 | NA | 15 | NA | CASSGDSGGQETQYF | TGTGCTAGCAGCGGGGACTCAGGGGGTCAAGAGACCCAGTACTTC
TRBJ2-7 | TRBV4-2 | NA | 16 | TRBD1 | CASSQGLGQGPHEQYF | TGTGCCAGCAGCCAAGGACTCGGACAGGGCCCGCACGAGCAGTACTTC
TRBJ1-5 | TRBV10-3 | NA | 15 | TRBD1 | CATVRDRGSNQPQHF | TGTGCCACCGTGAGGGACAGGGGTAGCAATCAGCCCCAGCATTTT
TRBJ2-1 | TRBV30 | NA | 12 | NA | CAWTRVLNEQFF | TGTGCCTGGACCAGGGTATTAAATGAGCAGTTCTTC
TRBJ2-1 | TRBV3-1/TRBV3-2 | NA | 19 | TRBD2 | CASSRRGLAGVDSYNEQFF | TGTGCCAGCAGCCGGAGAGGGCTAGCGGGAGTTGACTCCTACAATGAGCAGTTCTTC
TRBJ2-7 | TRBV7-5 | NA | 11 | NA | CARSLAYEQYF | TGTGCCAGAAGCTTAGCGTACGAGCAGTACTTC
TRBJ2-7 | TRBV19 | once | 15 | TRBD1 | CASSIRRQGTYEQYF | TGTGCCAGTAGTATAAGGAGACAGGGTACCTACGAGCAGTACTTC
TRBJ2-6 | TRBV11-3 | NA | 15 | TRBD1 | CASSFRSGGDNVLTF | TGTGCCAGCAGCTTTAGATCAGGGGGTGACAACGTCCTGACTTTC